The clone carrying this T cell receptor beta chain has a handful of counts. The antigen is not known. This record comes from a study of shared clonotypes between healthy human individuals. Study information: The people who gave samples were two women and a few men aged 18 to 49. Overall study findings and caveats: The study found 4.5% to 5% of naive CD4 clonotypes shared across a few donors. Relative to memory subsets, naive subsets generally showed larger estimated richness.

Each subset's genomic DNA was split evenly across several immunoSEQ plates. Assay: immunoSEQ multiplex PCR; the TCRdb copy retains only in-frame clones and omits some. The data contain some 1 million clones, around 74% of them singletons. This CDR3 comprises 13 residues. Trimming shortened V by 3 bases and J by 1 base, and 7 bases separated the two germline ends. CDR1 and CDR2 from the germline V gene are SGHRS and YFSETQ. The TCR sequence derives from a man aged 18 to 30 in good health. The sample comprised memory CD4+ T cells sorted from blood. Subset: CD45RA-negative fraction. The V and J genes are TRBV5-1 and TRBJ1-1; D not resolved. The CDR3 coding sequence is TGCGCCAGCAGCTCCGGTCGGAACACTGAAGCTTTCTTT. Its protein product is CASSSGRNTEAFF. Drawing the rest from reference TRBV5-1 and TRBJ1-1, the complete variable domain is KAGVTQTPRYLIKTRGQQVTLSCSPISGHRSVSWYQQTPGQGLQFLFEYFSETQRNKGNFPGRFSGRQFSNSRSEMNVSTLELGDSALYLCASSSGRNTEAFFGQGTRLTVV.